This is a list of T cell receptor beta chains from one sample in a study of T cell responses to AZD1222 COVID-19 vaccine. This table comes from immunoSEQ multiplex PCR, and its TCRdb copy is limited to in-frame clones, with some not included. The sample shows about 79,000 clones, 92% of them seen only once. The material sequenced was peripheral blood, taken on day 0 of MenACWY control vaccination. These TCRs come from an adult in good health. CDR3s include the opening cysteine and the closing phenylalanine or tryptophan. Fields, in order: V gene, J gene, D gene, clone size, CDR3 DNA, CDR3 protein. The D gene is left open where the match is weak. Some rows mark clone size as missing; the rest say once, few, many or name a class of expanded clone.

>TRBV4-3|TRBJ2-3|.|.
TGCGCCAGCAGCCAAGACACGGGGGCAGGGGGTGTCACAGATACGCAGTATTTT
CASSQDTGAGGVTDTQYF
>TRBV27|TRBJ2-3|.|.
TGTGCCAGCAGTACTACCGGGGGCTTTACGCAGTATTTT
CASSTTGGFTQYF
>TRBV9|TRBJ2-1|TRBD2|few
TGTGCCAGCAGCCCCCGTTTAGCGGGATCCTACAATGAGCAGTTCTTC
CASSPRLAGSYNEQFF
>TRBV7-2|TRBJ2-1|TRBD2|once
TGTGCCAGCAGCTCTAGCGGGAAGGGTATCAATGAGCAGTTCTTC
CASSSSGKGINEQFF
>TRBV5-1|TRBJ1-2|TRBD1|few
TGCGCCAGCAGCTTGGGTCCAGGGGGCGAAGGGGATGGCTACACCTTC
CASSLGPGGEGDGYTF
>TRBV7-8|TRBJ1-3|.|.
TGTGCCAGCAGCTCAACAAACTCTGGAAACACCATATATTTT
CASSSTNSGNTIYF
>TRBV7-6|TRBJ2-5|TRBD2|.
TGTGCCAGCAGCTCACTAGCGGGAGAACTTGAGACCCAGTACTTC
CASSSLAGELETQYF
>TRBV5-1|TRBJ2-5|.|.
TGCGCCAGCAGCTTGCTAGGTCAGGGCAATGGGGAGACCCAGTACTTC
CASSLLGQGNGETQYF
>TRBV6-6|TRBJ2-7|.|.
TGTGCCAGCAGCCGACCCCCTTACGAGCAGTACTTC
CASSRPPYEQYF
>TRBV21-1|TRBJ1-3|.|.
TGTGCCAGCAGCAGGGGCCGATTCCTTGGGGGAAACACCATATATTTT
CASSRGRFLGGNTIYF
>TRBV9|TRBJ2-7|.|.
TGTGCCAGCAGCGCCGGGGGGACAGCCGCCTACGAGCAGTACTTC
CASSAGGTAAYEQYF
>TRBV2|TRBJ1-6|.|.
TGTGCCAGCAGTCCGTTTGATAATAGGGATTCACCCCTCCACTTT
CASSPFDNRDSPLHF
>TRBV11-3|TRBJ2-5|.|.
TGTGCCAGCAGCTTAGATGACATAGGGACCCAGTACTTC
CASSLDDIGTQYF
>TRBV19|TRBJ1-5|.|once
TGTGCCAGTAGTATAGATATGGGCTACAATCAGCCCCAGCATTTT
CASSIDMGYNQPQHF
>TRBV5-4|TRBJ1-2|TRBD1|.
TGTGCCAGCAGCCTAGACAGGGACTATGGCTACACCTTC
CASSLDRDYGYTF
>TRBV7-6|TRBJ2-3|TRBD1|.
TGTGCCAGCAGCCCACAGGACAGGGCCACAGATACGCAGTATTTT
CASSPQDRATDTQYF
>TRBV6-2/TRBV6-3|TRBJ2-7|.|once
TGTGCCAGCAGTCCCAGGGCCGGGTTCGAGCAGTACTTC
CASSPRAGFEQYF
>TRBV5-5|TRBJ2-1|.|.
TGTGCCAGCAGCCCGGACCCGGGAGCGTGGGTTGAGCAGTTCTTC
CASSPDPGAWVEQFF
>TRBV7-9|TRBJ2-3|TRBD1|.
TGTGCCAGCAGCTTAGGGACAGGGGCAGATACGCAGTATTTT
CASSLGTGADTQYF
>TRBV4-3|TRBJ1-6|.|.
TGCGCCAGCAGCCACCTCAGGGATTCACCCCTCCACTTT
CASSHLRDSPLHF
>TRBV19|TRBJ1-6|.|.
TGTGCCAGTAGTATTTCGGCAGCCGGCGGTTATTCACCCCTCCACTTT
CASSISAAGGYSPLHF
>TRBV28|TRBJ2-5|.|.
TGTGCCAGCAGTTTACCAACAGGAATGGCGGGTCCTGGAGGCCAAGAGACCCAGTACTTC
CASSLPTGMAGPGGQETQYF
>TRBV27|TRBJ2-7|TRBD2|once
TGTGCCAGCAGTTCGCCTGGACTAGGTGTCTACGAGCAGTACTTC
CASSSPGLGVYEQYF
>TRBV9|TRBJ2-7|.|.
TGTGCCAGCAGCGTAGGTCTTGCCTCCTACGAGCAGTACTTC
CASSVGLASYEQYF
>TRBV27|TRBJ2-1|.|.
TGTGCCAGCAGTACGTCCTACAATGAGCAGTTCTTC
CASSTSYNEQFF
>TRBV6-7|TRBJ2-5|TRBD1|.
TGTGCCAGCAGCCCACCAACCCGGACAGGCCAAGAGACCCAGTACTTC
CASSPPTRTGQETQYF
>TRBV28|TRBJ2-7|TRBD2|.
TGTGCCAGCACAGGACTAGCGGGAATACACGAGCAGTACTTC
CASTGLAGIHEQYF
>TRBV6-4|TRBJ1-1|.|.
TGTGCCAGCAGCCCCAAGGCAGGGAACACTGAAGCTTTCTTT
CASSPKAGNTEAFF
>TRBV18|TRBJ1-1|.|.
TGTGCCAGCTCACGCATTCGAGGTCTCACTGAAGCTTTCTTT
CASSRIRGLTEAFF
>TRBV19|TRBJ1-2|.|once
TGTGCCAGTAGTACGGAGCAGGGAGGCTACACCTTC
CASSTEQGGYTF
>TRBV6-6|TRBJ2-5|TRBD2|.
TGTGCCAGCAGAGACGGGGGGACCGCCGTGGAGACCCAGTACTTC
CASRDGGTAVETQYF
>TRBV10-3|TRBJ1-2|.|.
TGTGCCATCAGTGGGCCAGGGTCGGGCTACACCTTC
CAISGPGSGYTF
>TRBV19|TRBJ2-3|TRBD2|.
TGTGCCAGTAGTTGGACCCCGGGGGGAGATACGCAGTATTTT
CASSWTPGGDTQYF
>TRBV30|TRBJ2-7|TRBD1|.
TGTGCCTGGAGTGTAGGGGGACAGGGGACCTACGAGCAGTACTTC
CAWSVGGQGTYEQYF
>TRBV9|TRBJ1-6|.|.
TGTGCCAGCAGTTGGACAGACTCCAATTCACCCCTCCACTTT
CASSWTDSNSPLHF
>TRBV18|TRBJ2-5|.|few
TGTGCCAGCTCGCCACAACGGACTGGCCAAGAGACCCAGTACTTC
CASSPQRTGQETQYF
>TRBV27|TRBJ2-1|.|.
TGTGCCAGCAGTTCGTCCGTCACAGGGTACAATGAGCAGTTCTTC
CASSSSVTGYNEQFF
>TRBV7-2|TRBJ2-7|.|.
TGTGCCAGCAGCTTATGGGGGCCTGGGGAGCAGTACTTC
CASSLWGPGEQYF
>TRBV12-3/TRBV12-4|TRBJ2-5|.|.
TGTGCCAGCAGTACAGGGACCAAAGAGACCCAGTACTTC
CASSTGTKETQYF
>TRBV10-3|TRBJ1-1|.|.
TGTGCCATCAATCCAGGGAGTTGGGACACTGAAGCTTTCTTT
CAINPGSWDTEAFF
>TRBV19|TRBJ2-3|.|.
TGTGCCAGTAGTATGGAAGGGGGAGATACGCAGTATTTT
CASSMEGGDTQYF
>TRBV9|TRBJ2-1|TRBD2|once
TGTGCCAGCAGCGTCAGGGGGACTAGCGGGGGCCATGAGCAGTTCTTC
CASSVRGTSGGHEQFF
>TRBV25-1|TRBJ1-2|.|.
TGTGCCAGCAGTGGAGGAGACGGTGGCTACACCTTC
CASSGGDGGYTF
>TRBV6-6|TRBJ1-4|TRBD1|.
TGTGCCAGCACCCTCGGGACAGAGAGAGAAAAACTGTTTTTT
CASTLGTEREKLFF
>TRBV18|TRBJ2-5|.|.
TGTGCCAGCTCACCACCGGCCGGTCGAAAAGAGACCCAGTACTTC
CASSPPAGRKETQYF